The T cell receptor beta chain under discussion was sequenced for a study of T cell responses to AZD1222 COVID-19 vaccine. Study background: Second doses at about 4 or about 12 weeks were pooled. Points from the study as a whole: Clonal diversity may have been underestimated, and the donors were mostly white British, with more females than males.

In germline, CDR1 is SGHTA, CDR2 FQGNSA. CDR3 length: 14 residues. V lost 5 bases and J 7 bases, leaving 14 bases between the germline ends. As to this clone: Its antigen is currently unknown.

Method: immunoSEQ multiplex PCR; TCRdb's copy keeps in-frame clones and lacks some. The sample gives under 150,000 clones, approximately 90% of which show up once; 7.2% is in the top ten. The V call is TRBV7-2, the J call TRBJ1-4, with D uncertain. The specimen was peripheral blood, collected on day 0 of AZD1222 vaccination. The sequence came from an adult in good health. The CDR3 coding sequence is TGTGCCAGCAGCCCACGAATGGGCTTTGAAAAACTGTTTTTT. Translating it yields CASSPRMGFEKLFF.